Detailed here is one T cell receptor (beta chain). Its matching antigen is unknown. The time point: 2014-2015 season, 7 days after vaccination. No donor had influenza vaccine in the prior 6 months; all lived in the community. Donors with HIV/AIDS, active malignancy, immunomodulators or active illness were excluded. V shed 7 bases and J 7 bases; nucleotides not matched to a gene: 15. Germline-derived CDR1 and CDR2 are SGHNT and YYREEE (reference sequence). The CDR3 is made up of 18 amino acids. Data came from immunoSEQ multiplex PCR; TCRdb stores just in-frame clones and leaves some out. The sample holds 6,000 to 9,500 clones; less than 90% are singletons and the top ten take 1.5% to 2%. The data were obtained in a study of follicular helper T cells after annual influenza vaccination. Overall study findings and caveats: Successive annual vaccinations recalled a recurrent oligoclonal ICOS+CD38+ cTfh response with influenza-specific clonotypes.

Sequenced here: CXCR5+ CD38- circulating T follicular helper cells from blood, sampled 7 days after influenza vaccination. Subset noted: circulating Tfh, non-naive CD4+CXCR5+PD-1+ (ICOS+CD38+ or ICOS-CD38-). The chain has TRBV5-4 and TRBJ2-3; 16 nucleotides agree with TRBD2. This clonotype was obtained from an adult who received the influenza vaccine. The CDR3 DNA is TGTGCCAGCCGCCGACAGGCCGGGACTAGCGGGGGGGCGCATACGCAGTATTTT. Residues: CASRRQAGTSGGAHTQYF.